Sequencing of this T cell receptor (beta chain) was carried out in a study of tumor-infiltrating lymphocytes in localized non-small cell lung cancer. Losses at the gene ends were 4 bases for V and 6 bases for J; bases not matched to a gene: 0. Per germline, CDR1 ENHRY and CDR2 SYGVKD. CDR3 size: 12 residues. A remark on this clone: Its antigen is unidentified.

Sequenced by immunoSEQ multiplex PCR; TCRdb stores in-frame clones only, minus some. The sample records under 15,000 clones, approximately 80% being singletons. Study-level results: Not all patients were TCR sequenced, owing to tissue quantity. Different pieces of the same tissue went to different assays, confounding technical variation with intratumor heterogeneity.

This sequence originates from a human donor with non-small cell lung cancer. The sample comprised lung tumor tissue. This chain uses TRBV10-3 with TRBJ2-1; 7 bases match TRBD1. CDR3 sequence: CAISGQGNEQFF. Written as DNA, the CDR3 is TGTGCCATCAGTGGACAGGGCAATGAGCAGTTCTTC.